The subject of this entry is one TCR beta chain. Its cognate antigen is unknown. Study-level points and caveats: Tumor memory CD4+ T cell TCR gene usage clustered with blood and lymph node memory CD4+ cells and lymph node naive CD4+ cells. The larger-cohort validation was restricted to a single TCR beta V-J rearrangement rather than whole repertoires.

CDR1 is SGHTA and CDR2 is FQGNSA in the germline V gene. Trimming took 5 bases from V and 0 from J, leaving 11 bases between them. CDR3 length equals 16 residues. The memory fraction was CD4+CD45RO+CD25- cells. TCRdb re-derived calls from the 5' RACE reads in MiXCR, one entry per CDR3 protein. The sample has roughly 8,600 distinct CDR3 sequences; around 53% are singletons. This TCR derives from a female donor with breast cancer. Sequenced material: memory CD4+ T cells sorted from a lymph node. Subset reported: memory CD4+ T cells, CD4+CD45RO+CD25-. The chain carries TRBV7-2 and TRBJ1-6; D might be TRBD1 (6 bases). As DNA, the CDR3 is TGTGCCAGCAGCAAATACAGGGACTCCTATAATTCACCCCTCCACTTT. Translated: CASSKYRDSYNSPLHF.